This T cell receptor (beta chain) came from a study of T cell responses to AZD1222 COVID-19 vaccine. Measured with immunoSEQ multiplex PCR; TCRdb has only the in-frame clones, and not every one. The sample contains some 200,000 clones, approximately 91% of which appear only once. The CDR3 extends over 16 amino acids. Germline V gene sequence: CDR1 SGHRS, CDR2 YFSETQ. Trimming at V came to 0 bases and at J to 1 base, leaving 4 bases not matched to a gene. The TCR sequence derives from an adult in good health. The chain uses TRBV5-1 and TRBJ2-1; TRBD2 aligns across 7 bases. The specimen was peripheral blood, collected on day 0 of AZD1222 vaccination. CDR3 in amino acids: CASSLASSGSYNEQFF. The CDR3 DNA sequence: TGCGCCAGCAGCTTGGCCTCTAGCGGTTCCTACAATGAGCAGTTCTTC.